This is a list of T cell receptor beta chains from one sample in a study of T-cell memory formation after mild COVID-19. TCRdb reprocessed the 5' RACE reads via MiXCR and lists one record per CDR3 protein. The table includes about 270,000 distinct CDR3 sequences, about 17% detected once. The specimen was PBMCs or a T cell subset sorted from them (not recorded which). These receptors originate from a man aged 18 to 29 who had mild COVID-19 (a few samples of this study predate the infection). Cell type and time point are not known. The CDR3 runs from the conserved cysteine through the conserved F or W. D genes are given only for firm matches. Rows may omit the clone size; those that give it use once, few, many or a size class.

d_call: NA; j_call: TRBJ1-1; clone_size: NA; v_call: TRBV6-2/TRBV6-3; cdr3_nt: TGTGCCAGCAGTCTCCCTTTGGGGATTACTGAAGCTTTCTTT; cdr3_aa: CASSLPLGITEAFF
d_call: NA; j_call: TRBJ2-1; clone_size: NA; v_call: TRBV3-1; cdr3_nt: TGTGCCAGCAGCCCAACCGGACTATGGGGGAATGAGCAGTTCTTC; cdr3_aa: CASSPTGLWGNEQFF
d_call: NA; j_call: TRBJ1-2; clone_size: NA; v_call: TRBV4-3; cdr3_nt: TGCGCCAGCAGCCAAGATCTGGGGGCGCCTAGCTACACCTTC; cdr3_aa: CASSQDLGAPSYTF
d_call: TRBD2; j_call: TRBJ2-3; clone_size: few; v_call: TRBV7-9; cdr3_nt: TGTGCCAGCAGCTCCGGGACTAGCGGGAGGAGCACAGATACGCAGTATTTT; cdr3_aa: CASSSGTSGRSTDTQYF
d_call: TRBD1; j_call: TRBJ1-2; clone_size: NA; v_call: TRBV11-2; cdr3_nt: TGTGCCAGCAGCTCCGCAGGGGGTTTCTATGGCTACACCTTC; cdr3_aa: CASSSAGGFYGYTF
d_call: NA; j_call: TRBJ2-2; clone_size: many; v_call: TRBV5-1; cdr3_nt: TGCGCCAGCAGCCTTCTGGGCTCCGGGACTCACACCGGGGAGCTGTTTTTT; cdr3_aa: CASSLLGSGTHTGELFF
d_call: NA; j_call: TRBJ1-2; clone_size: NA; v_call: TRBV7-3; cdr3_nt: TGTGCCAGCAGCTCCGACCCCCGGGGTAACTATGGCTACACCTTC; cdr3_aa: CASSSDPRGNYGYTF
d_call: NA; j_call: TRBJ1-2; clone_size: NA; v_call: TRBV20-1; cdr3_nt: TGCAGTGCTAGAGATATAGGGAGTGGCTACACCTTC; cdr3_aa: CSARDIGSGYTF
d_call: NA; j_call: TRBJ1-2; clone_size: many; v_call: TRBV7-9; cdr3_nt: TGTGCCAGCAGCTTAGGAGGTGGCGGCTACACCTTC; cdr3_aa: CASSLGGGGYTF
d_call: NA; j_call: TRBJ1-5; clone_size: many; v_call: TRBV30; cdr3_nt: TGTGCCTGGAGTACAGATACAGGGCTCAATCAGCCCCAGCATTTT; cdr3_aa: CAWSTDTGLNQPQHF
d_call: TRBD2; j_call: TRBJ2-3; clone_size: many; v_call: TRBV20-1; cdr3_nt: TGCAGTGCTAGGCGGGGGGGAGATACGCAGTATTTT; cdr3_aa: CSARRGGDTQYF
d_call: NA; j_call: TRBJ1-5; clone_size: few; v_call: TRBV29-1; cdr3_nt: TGCAGCGTTGAGACGGGGGACCGCTCCCAGCATTTT; cdr3_aa: CSVETGDRSQHF
d_call: TRBD2; j_call: TRBJ2-5; clone_size: NA; v_call: TRBV5-4; cdr3_nt: TGTGCCAGCAGCTCCCGGGGTAGCGGGGGAGAGACCCAGTACTTC; cdr3_aa: CASSSRGSGGETQYF
d_call: NA; j_call: TRBJ2-7; clone_size: few; v_call: TRBV7-9; cdr3_nt: TGTGCCAGCAGCCGCAGCCGTTACGAGCAGTACTTC; cdr3_aa: CASSRSRYEQYF
d_call: NA; j_call: TRBJ2-7; clone_size: few; v_call: TRBV10-1; cdr3_nt: TGCGCCAGCACCGGGACAGCGGGCGAGCAGTACTTC; cdr3_aa: CASTGTAGEQYF